The 22 T cell receptor beta chains below all came from one sample that was sequenced in a study of tumor-infiltrating lymphocytes in primary liver carcinoma. TCR beta cDNA was prepared out of roughly 520 ng total RNA by means of a constant-region primer. Three nested multiplex PCR rounds of slightly modified ARM-PCR generated TCR beta libraries. Each of the first two PCR rounds ran approximately 10 cycles with TRBV1-TRBV30 forward and C-beta reverse primers. MiXCR, run by TCRdb on the multiplex PCR reads, gives a single entry per CDR3 protein. Of 65,000 to 90,000 distinct CDR3 sequences listed, approximately 70% were seen once; the top ten hold 19%. Co-extraction of both nucleic acids (RNA and DNA) used about 18-34 mg of unsorted bulk tissue. The specimen was liver tumor tissue from sampling region 1. Subset given: tumor region T1, superior pole. The receptors were gathered from a man in his forties with primary liver carcinoma and hepatitis B virus infection.

Points on this clonotype: This likely comes from a read error, as the CDR3 has no conserved phenylalanine or tryptophan at its end. CDR3 sequence reads: CSVVQGVRANQPQYS. The CDR3 DNA reads as TGCAGTGTTGTACAGGGAGTGAGGGCGAATCAGCCCCAGTATTCT. This chain joins TRBV20-1 and TRBJ1-5; D might be TRBD1 (6 bases). The closer fit of TRBJ2-3 to the DNA end suggests the J call may be wrong. Germline values: CDR1 DFQATT, CDR2 SNEGSKA (reference sequence). CDR3 size: 15 residues.

In this sample, this clonotype turned up many times. The chain employs TRBV29-1 and TRBJ2-3, with TRBD2 matching 10 bases. CDR1 is SQVTM and CDR2 is ANQGSEA in the germline V gene. This CDR3 has 13 residues. Losses at the gene ends were 5 bases for V and 4 bases for J; bases not matched to a gene: 3. Here the CDR3 reads CSVPSGSSDTQYF. CDR3 in DNA: TGCAGCGTTCCTAGCGGGAGCTCAGATACGCAGTATTTT.

About this clonotype itself: The junction does not match germline at one end; this may be a read error. DNA for the CDR3: TGCAGCGTGGGACCTCCTTCCAGCTCTTACAGTGAGCAGTTCTTC. Protein sequence: CSVGPPSSSYSEQFF. The chain links TRBV29-1 to TRBJ2-1; D may be TRBD1 or TRBD2 (5 bases each). Looked up from germline, CDR1 is SQVTM and CDR2 is ANQGSEA. CDR3 length: 15 residues.

This clonotype was recorded at least ten times. The chain recombines TRBV5-5 with TRBJ2-3; TRBD1 is a possible D gene (6 bases). The CDR3 loop spans 17 amino acids. Trimming cost V 0 bases and J 0 bases, with 14 bases left between them. Germline assignment: CDR1 SGHKS and CDR2 YYEKEE (reference sequence). CDR3 sequence: CASSLARDIPSTDTQYF. The CDR3 coding sequence is TGTGCCAGCAGCTTGGCCCGGGACATCCCTAGCACAGATACGCAGTATTTT.

The V and J genes are TRBV7-2 and TRBJ1-1; D gene unclear. Trimming took 5 bases from V and 2 from J, leaving 9 bases between them. The CDR3 has 13 amino acids. From germline, CDR1 is SGHTA and CDR2 FQGNSA. The CDR3 here is CASSDGVNTEAFF. The CDR3 nucleotides are TGTGCCAGCAGCGACGGAGTTAACACTGAAGCTTTCTTT. The variable domain in full, completed from reference TRBV7-2 and TRBJ1-1, reads GAGVSQSPSNKVTEKGKDVELRCDPISGHTALYWYRQSLGQGLEFLIYFQGNSAPDKSGLPSDRFSAERTGGSVSTLTIQRTQQEDSAVYLCASSDGVNTEAFFGQGTRLTVV.

Many counts were recorded for this clonotype. The J gene is TRBJ2-7, the V gene TRBV10-3, with 9 bases lining up with TRBD1. Germline lookup yields CDR1 ENHRY and CDR2 SYGVKD. The length of the CDR3 is 14 residues. Trimming cost V 5 bases and J 2 bases; bases outside gene matches: 4. The CDR3 DNA follows: TGTGCCATCAGTCCCGGGACAGGGACCTACGAGCAGTACTTC. Translated: CAISPGTGTYEQYF.

This clonotype was observed a few times. An end of the junction differs from the germline gene, which may be a read error. V gene TRBV2 combines with J gene TRBJ2-5; tentatively, D is TRBD1 or TRBD2 (5 bases each). The CDR3 extends over 15 amino acids. Germline V CDR1 and CDR2: SNHLY, FYNNEI. DNA for the CDR3: TGTGCCAGCAGTGTTCAGGGCCGAGGGCAAGAGACCCAGTATTTC. As protein: CASSVQGRGQETQYF.

The table lists this clonotype with many counts. The chain couples TRBV6-5 to TRBJ1-1; tentatively, D is TRBD1 (6 bases). CDR3 length equals 15 residues. V dropped 7 bases and J dropped 4 bases, with 19 bases sitting between them. Germline values: CDR1 MNHEY, CDR2 SVGAGI. The CDR3 reads CASIKLGGGGTEAFF. CDR3 in DNA: TGTGCCAGCATCAAGCTCGGCGGGGGCGGCACTGAAGCTTTCTTT.

As to this clonotype: No conserved phenylalanine or tryptophan ends this CDR3, so it is likely a read error. V and J are TRBV12-3 or TRBV12-4 and TRBJ2-7; TRBD2 matches 8 bases. The CDR3 spans 14 residues. The CDR3 region has the DNA TGTGCTAGCAGTGTTTTGCGGGGGGCGGGTGAGCAGTACTTA. Translated: CASSVLRGAGEQYL.

This clonotype was observed once. CDR3 loop: CASSLDNPRRGATEAFF. In nucleotides, the CDR3 is TGTGCCAGCAGCTTGGATAATCCGAGAAGGGGGGCCACTGAAGCTTTCTTT. The V and J genes are TRBV5-6 and TRBJ1-1; a possible D gene is TRBD1 (6 bases). In germline, CDR1 is SGHDT, CDR2 YYEEEE. V was cut by 0 bases and J by 4 bases, with 19 bases left in between. The CDR3 runs to 17 residues.

In its sample, this clonotype was seen a few times. One base away lies a much larger clone, so this may be a sequencing read error. The gene calls are TRBV6-5 and TRBJ2-2; TRBD2 matches at 10 bases. The germline V gene encodes CDR1 MNHEY and CDR2 SVGAGI. This CDR3 spans 16 amino acids. The CDR3, as DNA: TGTGCCAGCAGTTACGGAGTAGCGGGAGGCACCTGGGAGCTGTTTTTT. Protein: CASSYGVAGGTWELFF.

The J gene is TRBJ2-5, the V gene TRBV11-2; D uncertain. The V end was cut by 3 bases, the J end by 13 bases, with 15 bases between. This CDR3 is 12 amino acids long. Germline V gene lookup returns CDR1 SGHAT and CDR2 FQNNGV. Written as DNA, the CDR3 is TGTGCCAGCAGCTTTGGGGAAAGGGCCCGGTACTTC. The encoded protein is CASSFGERARYF.

To note about this clonotype: This sequence may be a read error, since a much larger clone differs from it by one base. The V gene is TRBV7-8, the J gene TRBJ2-2; a weak D match, TRBD2 (6 bases). Germline-derived CDR1 and CDR2 are SGHVS and FQNEAQ. The CDR3 consists of 16 residues. For the CDR3, the DNA is TGTACCAGCAGCTTAAACCGGGGGACGAACACCGGGGAGCTGTTTTTT. Amino acid sequence: CTSSLNRGTNTGELFF.

The chain uses TRBV29-1 and TRBJ2-1; D possibly corresponds to TRBD1 (6 bases). The CDR3 runs to 12 residues. The germline V gene has CDR1 SQVTM and CDR2 ANQGSEA. CDR3 bases: TGCAACACACAGGGTTCCTACAATGAGCAGTTCTTC. Translation gives CNTQGSYNEQFF.

With regard to this clonotype: An end of the junction does not agree with germline; a read error may underlie this. V usage is TRBV11-2 and J usage is TRBJ2-7; 9 nucleotides agree with TRBD2. Germline V lookup: CDR1 SGHAT, CDR2 FQNNGV. CDR3 length equals 15 residues. Written as DNA, the CDR3 is TGTGCCAGCAGCTTAGTAGCGGGAGTCGGTCTCGAGCGATATTTC. It yields the protein CASSLVAGVGLERYF.

This clonotype was seen only once. The chain is built from TRBV5-5 and TRBJ2-7; D is ambiguous. With 0 bases removed from V and 9 bases from J, the gap between germline ends came to 7 bases. This CDR3 has 11 amino acids. CDR1 is SGHKS and CDR2 is YYEKEE in the germline V gene (reference sequence). CDR3 amino acids: CASSLEYRQYF. In nucleotides, the CDR3 is TGTGCCAGCAGCTTGGAATACAGGCAGTACTTC.

J is TRBJ1-1 and V is TRBV14; tentatively, D is TRBD1 (6 bases). The CDR3 consists of 14 residues. CDR1 is SGHDN and CDR2 is FVKESK in the germline V gene. CDR3: CGSSPTRGGTEAFF. In DNA, the CDR3 is TGTGGTAGCAGCCCCACCAGGGGAGGAACTGAAGCTTTCTTT.

The chain is built from TRBV19 and TRBJ1-5; 7 bases agree with TRBD1. Germline values: CDR1 LNHDA, CDR2 SQIVND (reference sequence). V shed 8 bases, J shed 1 base, and the junction held 11 bases outside the gene matches. CDR3 length equals 16 residues. The CDR3 region is CASAGTAALSNQPQHF. CDR3 DNA: TGTGCCAGTGCCGGGACAGCTGCCTTGAGCAATCAGCCCCAGCATTTT.

This clonotype has at least ten counts. The chain employs TRBV30 and TRBJ2-2; 10 nucleotides line up with TRBD2. The CDR3 totals 15 residues. Germline trimming cut 3 bases from V and 3 bases from J; bases unmatched to any gene: 4. Germline values: CDR1 GTSNPN, CDR2 SVGIG (reference sequence). CDR3 protein: CAWSASGSDTGELFF. In nucleotides, the CDR3 is TGTGCCTGGAGCGCTAGCGGGAGCGACACCGGGGAGCTGTTTTTT.

A note on this clonotype: Sequence at one end of the junction differs from germline and may be a read error. This chain connects TRBV12-3 or TRBV12-4 to TRBJ2-3; D is ambiguous. This CDR3 is 12 amino acids long. The CDR3 is CASSGATNTQYF. The CDR3 coding sequence is TGTGCCAGCAGCGGAGCCACAAATACGCAATATTTT.

To note about this clonotype: The junction does not match germline at one end; this may be a read error. V usage is TRBV4-1 and J usage is TRBJ2-7, with D perhaps TRBD1 or TRBD2 (5 bases each). Germline V gives CDR1 MGHRA, CDR2 YSYEKL. The CDR3 spans 14 residues. In DNA form, the CDR3 reads TGCGCCAACAGCCATGAGGGGCAGGCCTACGAGCAGTACTTC. Its translation is CANSHEGQAYEQYF.

On this clonotype: One end of the junction is discordant with germline, which a read error may explain. J is TRBJ2-5 and V is TRBV11-2; the match to TRBD2 covers 10 bases. CDR1 and CDR2 (germline): SGHAT, FQNNGV. This CDR3 spans 18 amino acids. The chain's CDR3 is CVGSLRPGLAAYQETHYF. Written as DNA, the CDR3 is TGTGTCGGCAGCTTACGTCCTGGACTAGCGGCGTACCAAGAGACCCATTACTTC.